These T cell receptor beta chains were read from a single sample in a study of shared clonotypes between healthy human individuals. Method: immunoSEQ multiplex PCR; TCRdb's copy keeps in-frame clones and lacks some. The sample lists roughly 2.1 million clones, roughly 91% occurring once. Sequencing input: naive CD8+ T cells from PBMCs. Source of these receptors: a man aged 18 to 35 in good health. Some clones in this sample may be carry-over from other donors' samples. Each CDR3 is given with its conserved first and last residue.

cdr3_aa: CASSSSTLGPYEQYF
cdr3_length: 15
v_call: TRBV27
j_call: TRBJ2-7

cdr3_aa: CASSNRDRGPFF
cdr3_length: 12
v_call: TRBV21-1
j_call: TRBJ1-1

cdr3_aa: CASSSTGLAWNTGELFF
cdr3_length: 17
v_call: TRBV27
j_call: TRBJ2-2

cdr3_aa: CASSPGTVGGSYNEQFF
cdr3_length: 17
v_call: TRBV7-9
j_call: TRBJ2-1

cdr3_aa: CASSEGRPSNYGYTF
cdr3_length: 15
v_call: TRBV7-9
j_call: TRBJ1-2

cdr3_aa: CASSASGATNEKLFF
cdr3_length: 15
v_call: TRBV9
j_call: TRBJ1-4

cdr3_aa: CASSSTGTSGEIQETQYF
cdr3_length: 18
v_call: TRBV7-9
j_call: TRBJ2-5

cdr3_aa: CASSLRHSYEQYF
cdr3_length: 13
v_call: TRBV5-4
j_call: TRBJ2-7

cdr3_aa: CACPSGDRAYEQYF
cdr3_length: 14
v_call: TRBV30
j_call: TRBJ2-7

cdr3_aa: CASSTLGDTQYF
cdr3_length: 12
v_call: TRBV13
j_call: TRBJ2-3

cdr3_aa: CASSIVGTGELFF
cdr3_length: 13
v_call: TRBV19
j_call: TRBJ2-2

cdr3_aa: CASSVAGRTEAFF
cdr3_length: 13
v_call: TRBV9
j_call: TRBJ1-1

cdr3_aa: CASSELKGQSYEQYF
cdr3_length: 15
v_call: TRBV2
j_call: TRBJ2-7

cdr3_aa: CASSPYTSGANVLTF
cdr3_length: 15
v_call: TRBV19
j_call: TRBJ2-6

cdr3_aa: CASSLRDGPYNEQFF
cdr3_length: 15
v_call: TRBV4-1
j_call: TRBJ2-1

cdr3_aa: CASSLGGFYGYTF
cdr3_length: 13
v_call: TRBV27
j_call: TRBJ1-2